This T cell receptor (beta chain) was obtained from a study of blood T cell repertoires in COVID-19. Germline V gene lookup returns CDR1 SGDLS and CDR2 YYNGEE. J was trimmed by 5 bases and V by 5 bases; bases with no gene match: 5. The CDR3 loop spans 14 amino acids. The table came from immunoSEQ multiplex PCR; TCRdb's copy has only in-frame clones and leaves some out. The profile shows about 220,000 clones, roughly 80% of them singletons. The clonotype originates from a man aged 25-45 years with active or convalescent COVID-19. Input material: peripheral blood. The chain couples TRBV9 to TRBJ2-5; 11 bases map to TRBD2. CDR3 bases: TGTGCCAGCAGTACTAGCGGGGGACGGGAGACCCAGTACTTC. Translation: CASSTSGGRETQYF. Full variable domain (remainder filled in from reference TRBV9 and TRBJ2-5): DSGVTQTPKHLITATGQRVTLRCSPRSGDLSVYWYQQSLDQGLQFLIQYYNGEERAKGNILERFSAQQFPDLHSELNLSSLELGDSALYFCASSTSGGRETQYFGPGTRLLVL.